This T cell receptor (beta chain) comes out of a study of molecular identifiers for immune sequencing clone quantification. Study in general: In replicates, the authors split RNA from around 20,000 or 100,000 naive CD8 cells five ways and sequenced four.

One entry per CDR3 protein, called by TCRdb with MiXCR from the PCR reads. The repertoire consists of 550,000 to 750,000 distinct CDR3 sequences, with 20% occurring once and the leading ten covering roughly 0.9%. Regarding this clonotype: A much more abundant neighbour one base away suggests this may be a read error.

Germline CDR1 is LGHNA and CDR2 is YSLEER. The V gene end was trimmed by 2 bases and the J gene end by 3 bases; junction bases not matched to a gene: 4. This CDR3 is built from 15 residues. V usage is TRBV4-3 and J usage is TRBJ1-1; 9 bases align to TRBD1. The clonotype comes from a human donor in good health. Some libraries in this study had Jurkat cell RNA spiked in. Sequenced input: naive CD8+ T cells from blood, with Jurkat cell RNA spiked in. The subset here: FACS-sorted CD8+CD4-CCR7+CD45RA+ naive T cells. The CDR3 loop is CASSQLRTGDTEAFF. The CDR3 DNA is TGCGCCAGCAGCCAATTACGGACAGGGGACACTGAAGCTTTCTTT.